This T cell receptor (beta chain) came from a study of OX40 agonist ivuxolimab in advanced cancers. General study findings and limits: More expanded clones were seen, on average, in CD8+ T cells than in CD4+.

The CDR3 length is 16 residues. Between the trimmed V and J ends, which lost 5 bases and 2 bases, there was a span of 16 bases. The germline CDR1 and CDR2 sequences are MDHEN and SYDVKM. The protocol was immunoSEQ multiplex PCR, while the TCRdb copy is restricted to in-frame clones and leaves out a portion. Among tens of thousands of clones, approximately 89% were seen once, and the ten largest hold about 13%. As concerns this clone: Its target is not known.

The chain couples TRBV28 to TRBJ2-1; D remains unclear. The clonotype originates from an adult with an advanced solid tumor such as melanoma, head and neck, liver or kidney cancer. Sequenced here: CD4+ or CD8+ T cells sorted from blood, sampled in a trial of the OX40 agonist ivuxolimab. The CDR3 sequence is CASSILLAIPYNEQFF. The CDR3 DNA is TGTGCCAGCAGTATCCTTTTAGCTATCCCCTACAATGAGCAGTTCTTC.